This T cell receptor (beta chain) was found in a study of CD8+ T cells in alopecia areata. Specified treatment: oral pan-JAK inhibitor, 5-10 mg twice daily. In each case, RNA was isolated and then reverse transcribed into cDNA as the sequencing template. Clones were sequenced by immunoSEQ multiplex PCR, and TCRdb holds only the in-frame ones, with some missing. The sample shows about 200,000 clones, around 60% of them seen only once. Regarding this clone: The antigen remains unidentified.

The germline CDR1 and CDR2 sequences are MNHEY and SVGAGI. V lost 6 bases to trimming and J lost 3 bases, with 3 bases between them. The CDR3 length is 11 residues. Study-wide results and caveats: It was less clear whether patients shared TCRs than it was in mice, possibly because of HLA. Scalp clonality, together with expanded CD8+ clones among the top 100, fell significantly with tofacitinib.

The rearrangement joins TRBV6-5 to TRBJ1-5, with unresolved D. The source of this sequence is a human donor with alopecia areata. This specimen was CD4+ T cells sorted from blood, taken at week 4, from a patient treated with tofacitinib. CDR3 amino acids: CASSANQPQHF. The CDR3 bases are TGTGCCAGCAGCGCCAATCAGCCCCAGCATTTT.